Shown below are 27 T cell receptor beta chains from a single sample sequenced in a study of blood T cell repertoires in COVID-19. Measured with immunoSEQ multiplex PCR; TCRdb has only the in-frame clones, and not every one. Of roughly 150,000 clones in the sample, approximately 80% are singletons; the top ten hold 9.1%. Sequencing was performed on peripheral blood. The receptors derive from a woman of 80 years or more with active or convalescent COVID-19.

V is TRBV5-1 and J is TRBJ2-3, with 9 nucleotides matching TRBD2. V was pared by 1 base and J by 5 bases, with 5 bases of the junction left unmatched. Germline V gene lookup returns CDR1 SGHRS and CDR2 YFSETQ. The CDR3 spans 15 residues. This chain's CDR3 is CASSLSGGLEDTQYF. As DNA, the CDR3 is TGCGCCAGCAGCTTGAGCGGGGGGTTGGAAGATACGCAGTATTTT.

The chain carries TRBV6-1 and TRBJ1-5, with D unclear. Germline V gene sequence: CDR1 MNHNS, CDR2 SASEGT. V was cut by 3 bases and J by 15 bases, with 15 bases left in between. This CDR3 is 12 amino acids long. The CDR3 region is CASSEAGFLWHF. The CDR3 region has the DNA TGTGCCAGCAGTGAGGCGGGATTCCTTTGGCATTTT.

The rearrangement uses TRBV10-3 and TRBJ2-2; no clear D gene. The CDR3 is 14 residues long. The germline CDR1 and CDR2 sequences are ENHRY and SYGVKD. V lost 3 bases and J lost 5, with 10 bases in between. CDR3 sequence: CAISELETTGELFF. Written as DNA, the CDR3 is TGTGCCATCAGTGAATTAGAGACAACCGGGGAGCTGTTTTTT.

The genes are TRBV4-3 and TRBJ2-4, with D perhaps TRBD2 (6 bases). Trimming cost V 0 bases and J 7 bases, with 7 bases left between them. The CDR3 contains 13 residues. Germline V lookup: CDR1 LGHNA, CDR2 YSLEER. The CDR3 loop is CASSQDRGNIQYF. The DNA for the CDR3 is TGCGCCAGCAGCCAAGATCGGGGGAACATTCAGTACTTC.

The chain employs TRBV19 and TRBJ1-5; 7 positions match TRBD1. Looked up from germline, CDR1 is LNHDA and CDR2 is SQIVND (reference sequence). Trimming at V came to 4 bases and at J to 6 bases, leaving 6 bases not matched to a gene. This CDR3 is 14 amino acids long. CDR3 loop: CASSTQQGGQPQHF. The DNA of the CDR3 is TGTGCCAGTAGTACCCAGCAGGGGGGTCAGCCCCAGCATTTT.

The gene calls are TRBV27 and TRBJ2-2; D may be TRBD1 (8 bases). Trimming removed 7 bases from V and 5 bases from J, with 23 bases in between. The CDR3 extends over 17 amino acids. Germline V gene lookup returns CDR1 MNHEY and CDR2 SMNVEV (reference sequence). The CDR3 bases are TGTGCCAGCACCTCGGGAGGAGGGACAGGCCGAACCGGGGAGCTGTTTTTT. As protein: CASTSGGGTGRTGELFF.

This chain links TRBV7-2 with TRBJ1-3; perhaps TRBD1 as D (6 bases). CDR3 length: 14 residues. With 3 bases removed from V and 6 bases from J, the gap between germline ends came to 12 bases. Germline loops: CDR1 SGHTA, CDR2 FQGNSA. The CDR3 bases are TGTGCCAGCAGCTTTTCGGGACATTCAAACACCATATATTTT. Translation gives CASSFSGHSNTIYF.

This clone appeared a single time. The rearrangement uses TRBV19 and TRBJ1-6; no firm D call. Germline V CDR1 and CDR2: LNHDA, SQIVND (reference sequence). Between the trimmed V and J ends, which lost 8 bases and 0 bases, there was a span of 14 bases. This CDR3 spans 16 amino acids. Written as DNA, the CDR3 is TGTGCCAGTCGGGGTTTATCTAGCTCCTATAATTCACCCCTCCACTTT. Translation: CASRGLSSSYNSPLHF.

The rearrangement uses TRBV12-3 or TRBV12-4 and TRBJ1-2, with 11 nucleotides matching TRBD1. This CDR3 has 13 residues. The V and J ends lost 5 bases and 8 bases, in that order; junction bases with no gene match: 4. Here the CDR3 reads CASSGTGGFGYTF. The DNA for the CDR3 is TGTGCCAGCAGTGGGACAGGGGGGTTCGGCTACACCTTC.

The V call is TRBV6-5, the J call TRBJ1-2; 8 bases are shared with TRBD1. The germline V gene has CDR1 MNHEY and CDR2 SVGAGI. With 6 bases clipped from V and 6 bases from J, the junction kept 9 bases outside the gene matches. This CDR3 contains 14 residues. The CDR3 nucleotides read TGTGCCAGCAGCAGGGACAGGAGGTACGATGGCTACACCTTC. Translated, it gives CASSRDRRYDGYTF.

The J gene is TRBJ1-1, the V gene TRBV6-6; D is ambiguous. This CDR3 comprises 16 residues. Germline V gene sequence: CDR1 MNHNY, CDR2 SVGAGI (reference sequence). V was cut by 2 bases and J by 2 bases, with 15 bases left in between. CDR3 protein: CASSYPGREINTEAFF. The CDR3 nucleotides are TGTGCCAGCAGTTACCCGGGCCGGGAGATTAACACTGAAGCTTTCTTT.

The chain joins TRBV2 to TRBJ1-5; no definite D call. The length of the CDR3 is 13 residues. Per germline, CDR1 SNHLY and CDR2 FYNNEI. The germline V and J ends were trimmed by 6 bases and 4 bases, with 10 bases remaining between them. The CDR3 DNA follows: TGTGCCAGCAGGAAAGCCCTTAATCAGCCCCAGCATTTT. Encoded protein: CASRKALNQPQHF.

The chain joins TRBV18 to TRBJ2-2; 12 bases match TRBD1. The CDR3 consists of 19 residues. After removal of 6 bases from V and 3 bases from J, the junction contained 14 bases not matched to a gene. Germline CDR1 and CDR2: KGHSH and LQKENI. The CDR3 protein is CASSDPGQGAFSYTGELFF. The CDR3 nucleotides are TGTGCCAGCTCGGATCCGGGACAGGGGGCATTTTCGTACACCGGGGAGCTGTTTTTT.

This clone occurred once. The chain carries TRBV4-1 and TRBJ1-2; D gene uncertain. This CDR3 comprises 15 residues. CDR1 MGHRA and CDR2 YSYEKL come from the germline V gene. Trimming took 0 bases from V and 1 from J, leaving 9 bases between them. The DNA of the CDR3 is TGCGCCAGCAGCCAAGACTCCAGTTTTAACTATGGCTACACCTTC. Translation gives CASSQDSSFNYGYTF.

The DNA for the CDR3 is TGTGCCAGCAGCTCCCATTCCGGGGGTCCTCAGCCCCAGCATTTT. Amino acid sequence: CASSSHSGGPQPQHF. The chain couples TRBV5-6 to TRBJ1-5; D is possibly TRBD1 (5 bases). From germline, CDR1 is SGHDT and CDR2 YYEEEE. Trimming took off 3 bases at V and 6 bases at J, with 16 bases between the two ends. This CDR3 region has 15 residues. The full variable domain, completed using reference TRBV5-6 and TRBJ1-5, is DAGVTQSPTHLIKTRGQQVTLRCSPKSGHDTVSWYQQALGQGPQFIFQYYEEEERQRGNFPDRFSGHQFPNYSSELNVNALLLGDSALYLCASSSHSGGPQPQHFGDGTRLSIL.

The chain uses TRBV24-1 and TRBJ2-2; no firm D call. From germline, CDR1 is KGHDR and CDR2 SFDVKD. The CDR3 has 14 residues. Trimming shortened V by 7 bases and J by 0 bases, and 8 bases separated the two germline ends. The CDR3: CATRGRSNTGELFF. In DNA, the CDR3 is TGTGCCACCAGGGGCAGATCGAACACCGGGGAGCTGTTTTTT.

The J gene is TRBJ1-3, the V gene TRBV6-6; D is undetermined. The V gene lost 10 bases and the J gene lost 0 bases, with 10 bases spanning the gap. Germline values: CDR1 MNHNY, CDR2 SVGAGI (reference sequence). CDR3 length equals 13 residues. CDR3 sequence reads: CATKISSGNTIYF. The CDR3 nucleotides are TGTGCCACCAAAATCAGCTCTGGAAACACCATATATTTT.

The chain carries TRBV5-1 and TRBJ2-2; TRBD1 matches 10 bases. Germline V gene data show CDR1 as SGHRS and CDR2 as YFSETQ. With 2 bases clipped from V and 3 bases from J, the junction kept 10 bases outside the gene matches. This CDR3 has 18 residues. The DNA of the CDR3 is TGCGCCAGCAGCTTAGATGCTGGACAGGGGGTATACACCGGGGAGCTGTTTTTT. Translation gives CASSLDAGQGVYTGELFF.

There are a few counts of this clone. The rearrangement joins TRBV2 to TRBJ1-1; D uncertain. Germline lookup yields CDR1 SNHLY and CDR2 FYNNEI. Trimming removed 9 bases from V and 1 base from J, with 15 bases in between. This CDR3 contains 14 residues. In DNA, the CDR3 is TGTGCCAGTCAGCGGGCCATTCAGAACACTGAAGCTTTCTTT. It is translated as CASQRAIQNTEAFF.

The V call is TRBV6-5, the J call TRBJ2-1; tentatively, D is TRBD2 (5 bases). The CDR3 is 14 amino acids. Trimming removed 10 bases from V and 0 bases from J, with 13 bases in between. The germline CDR1 and CDR2 sequences are MNHEY and SVGAGI. The CDR3, as DNA: TGTGCCACCCTATTGGGGAGCTCCTACAATGAGCAGTTCTTC. Amino acid sequence: CATLLGSSYNEQFF.

The table lists this clone with a count of one. The CDR3 sequence: CASSFEGVNQPQHF. CDR3 coding DNA: TGTGCCAGCAGCTTCGAGGGAGTCAATCAGCCCCAGCATTTT. V gene TRBV7-8 combines with J gene TRBJ1-5; no definite D call. V was shortened by 3 bases and J by 3 bases, with 9 bases between the two germline ends. The CDR3 is made up of 14 amino acids. Looked up from germline, CDR1 is SGHVS and CDR2 is FQNEAQ.

This clone is a singleton in its sample. The rearrangement links TRBV12-5 to TRBJ2-3, with 8 bases matching TRBD2. Germline V gene sequence: CDR1 LGHNT, CDR2 FRNRAP. J lost 2 bases, V lost 1 base, and 2 bases had no gene match. The CDR3 has 15 amino acids. The CDR3 is CASGLGGGITDTQYF. The CDR3 DNA is TGTGCTAGTGGTTTGGGCGGGGGGATCACAGATACGCAGTATTTT.

This clone occurred a few times. The chain combines TRBV7-9 with TRBJ2-1; 7 bases are shared with TRBD1. Trimming at V came to 3 bases and at J to 4 bases, leaving 6 bases not matched to a gene. The CDR3 is made up of 15 amino acids. Germline CDR1 reads SEHNR; CDR2 reads FQNEAQ (reference sequence). The CDR3 DNA reads as TGTGCCAGCAGCTTTCCCGGGACAGCGTACAATGAGCAGTTCTTC. Protein product: CASSFPGTAYNEQFF. Supplemented by reference TRBV7-9 and TRBJ2-1, the full variable domain reads DTGVSQNPRHKITKRGQNVTFRCDPISEHNRLYWYRQTLGQGPEFLTYFQNEAQLEKSRLLSDRFSAERPKGSFSTLEIQRTEQGDSAMYLCASSFPGTAYNEQFFGPGTRLTVL.

The chain carries TRBV19 and TRBJ1-1; D gene unclear. V was shortened by 6 bases and J by 0 bases, with 14 bases between the two germline ends. This CDR3 spans 15 amino acids. CDR1 and CDR2 (germline): LNHDA, SQIVND (reference sequence). The CDR3 nucleotides are TGTGCCAGTAGGCGGGAGGGTCTGATGAACACTGAAGCTTTCTTT. Its translation is CASRREGLMNTEAFF. The full variable domain, its missing parts supplied by reference TRBV19 and TRBJ1-1, is DGGITQSPKYLFRKEGQNVTLSCEQNLNHDAMYWYRQDPGQGLRLIYYSQIVNDFQKGDIAEGYSVSREKKESFPLTVTSAQKNPTAFYLCASRREGLMNTEAFFGQGTRLTVV.

This clone was observed a single time. This chain links TRBV4-1 with TRBJ2-7; 12 bases map to TRBD1. Germline CDR1 MGHRA, CDR2 YSYEKL. The length of the CDR3 is 15 residues. The V segment lost 5 bases and the J segment 7 bases; nucleotides outside the gene matches: 9. CDR3 coding DNA: TGCGCCAGCAGCGAGGGACAGGGGGCGCGGGAAGAGCAGTACTTC. Protein: CASSEGQGAREEQYF.

The genes are TRBV6-4 and TRBJ2-6; 8 bases line up with TRBD1. Germline lookup yields CDR1 MRHNA and CDR2 SNTAGT. With 3 bases clipped from V and 0 bases from J, the junction kept 7 bases outside the gene matches. The length of the CDR3 is 18 residues. Here the CDR3 DNA reads TGTGCCAGCAGTGAGTATGGACAGGGTTTCTCTGGGGCCAACGTCCTGACTTTC. This sequence encodes CASSEYGQGFSGANVLTF.

The rearrangement joins TRBV19 to TRBJ1-5, with 8 bases lining up with TRBD1. Germline CDR1 and CDR2: LNHDA and SQIVND (reference sequence). This CDR3 is built from 15 residues. The junction had 5 bases not matched to a gene; V was cut back by 3 bases and J by 4 bases. The CDR3: CASSMTQGGNQPQHF. DNA for the CDR3: TGTGCCAGTAGTATGACACAGGGGGGGAATCAGCCCCAGCATTTT. The whole variable domain, remainder taken from reference TRBV19 and TRBJ1-5, is DGGITQSPKYLFRKEGQNVTLSCEQNLNHDAMYWYRQDPGQGLRLIYYSQIVNDFQKGDIAEGYSVSREKKESFPLTVTSAQKNPTAFYLCASSMTQGGNQPQHFGDGTRLSIL.